Each of the 6 T cell receptor beta chains below was sequenced from the same sample in a study of identical twins. MiXCR was run by TCRdb on the 5' RACE reads, yielding one entry per CDR3 protein. The data show around 960,000 distinct CDR3 sequences, about 12% seen once. Another study also made use of these data, one on yellow fever vaccine responses in identical twins.

The sequenced sample was PBMCs. Source of these receptors: a woman aged 18-29 years in good health.

The sample holds a few counts of this clonotype. One end of the junction is discordant with germline, which a read error may explain. This chain's CDR3 is CASSLAPGRDYEQYF. CDR3 DNA: TGTGCCAGCAGCCTAGCCCCAGGGCGGGACTACGAGCAGTACTTC. The gene calls are TRBV7-7 and TRBJ2-7; possibly TRBD2 for D (6 bases). This CDR3 region has 15 residues. Germline V gene lookup returns CDR1 SSHAT and CDR2 FNYEAQ (reference sequence).

The genes are TRBV24-1 and TRBJ2-3, with 7 nucleotides matching TRBD1. V lost 7 bases to trimming and J lost 2 bases; unmatched junction nucleotides: 8. Germline V gene sequence: CDR1 KGHDR, CDR2 SFDVKD. This CDR3 has 15 residues. The CDR3 region has the DNA TGTGCCACCAGCGGCGGAGACAGGGCCACAGATACGCAGTATTTT. It translates to CATSGGDRATDTQYF.

As to this clonotype: A junction boundary mismatches the germline segment, possibly from a read error. CDR3 in DNA: TGTGCCAGCAGCTCAATGACTAGCGGAGAGACCCAATACTTC. Translated: CASSSMTSGETQYF. The rearrangement uses TRBV11-2 and TRBJ2-5; TRBD2 aligns across 9 bases. This CDR3 spans 14 amino acids. Germline assignment: CDR1 SGHAT and CDR2 FQNNGV. Drawing the rest from reference TRBV11-2 and TRBJ2-5, the complete variable domain is EAGVAQSPRYKIIEKRQSVAFWCNPISGHATLYWYQQILGQGPKLLIQFQNNGVVDDSQLPKDRFSAERLKGVDSTLKIQPAKLEDSAVYLCASSSMTSGETQYFGPGTRLLVL.

This clonotype has only a few counts. This chain connects TRBV12-3 or TRBV12-4 to TRBJ2-4; the D is unclear. V was clipped by 6 bases and J by 0 bases, with 9 bases between them. The CDR3 consists of 14 residues. DNA for the CDR3: TGTGCCAGCAGCTTCTTGGGAGCCAAAAACATTCAGTACTTC. Translated: CASSFLGAKNIQYF.

The table lists this clonotype with a few counts. Here the CDR3 DNA reads TGTGCCAGCAGTTACTCTAGCGGAGGGGGGGAGGAGCAGTTCTTC. Translation: CASSYSSGGGEEQFF. The J gene is TRBJ2-1, the V gene TRBV6-2 or TRBV6-3, with D tentatively TRBD2 (7 bases). The CDR3 extends over 15 amino acids. CDR1 is MNHEY, CDR2 SVGEGT, per germline. V was clipped by 0 bases and J by 10 bases, with 16 bases between them.

This clonotype was detected a few times. V gene TRBV5-1 combines with J gene TRBJ2-1; D is unresolved. The length of the CDR3 is 14 residues. Trimming left V 4 bases short and J 6 bases short, with 14 bases between. CDR1 is SGHRS, CDR2 YFSETQ, per germline. The CDR3 DNA reads TGCGCCAGCAGCCCACCCCCCCCCGTCAATGAGCAGTTCTTC. Translation: CASSPPPPVNEQFF.